The clone carrying this T cell receptor beta chain was observed at least ten times. In germline, CDR1 is SGHRS, CDR2 YFSETQ. The CDR3 sequence is 13 residues long. With V trimmed by 3 bases and J by 9 bases, 5 bases remained unmatched. The source of the sample is a study of CD8 T cells in ankylosing spondylitis. TCRdb analysed the 5' RACE reads with MiXCR anew, one entry per CDR3 protein. There are 130,000 or so distinct CDR3 sequences in the sample; over 6% occur only once, and more than 9% lies in the top ten. This chain connects TRBV5-1 to TRBJ2-1; 8 bases are shared with TRBD1. What was sequenced was blood, either unsorted or a sorted T cell fraction (not recorded which). This sequence was found in a male donor with ankylosing spondylitis or in good health (not recorded which). The CDR3 loop is CASSSRDRSEQFF. The CDR3 DNA reads TGCGCCAGCAGCTCCCGGGACAGGTCTGAGCAGTTCTTC.